The present T cell receptor (beta chain) was sequenced within a study of blood T cell repertoires in COVID-19 (dated by TCRdb to the early 2020s). Regarding the study in general: The collaborator samples originated in the United States, Italy and Spain and spanned the acute and convalescent phases of COVID-19. The material from the prospective study consisted of cDNA or gDNA derived from T cells, B-cell-depleted T cells, or PBMCs. Subjects who had been exposed to COVID-19, were actively infected with it, or had recovered from it provided the deeply sampled blood TCRbeta repertoires that made up the dataset. The repertoires were released in a freely available public database intended as a resource for research on the immune response to SARS-CoV-2. The samples were drawn from the first 160 participants of the ongoing ImmuneRACE study and from some 1,300 subjects provided by 6 global collaborators. The sample metadata nearly always contained a de-identified subject ID, COVID-19 status, age in years and sex. Where available, HLA class I and class II types were obtained from metadata supplied by the sample provider rather than from assay-based typing. Study-level results and caveats: Clinical and demographic metadata were provided uncurated, with the amount varying by source and participant.

The immunoSEQ Assay, a bias-controlled multiplex PCR, was used to amplify TCRbeta CDR3 regions from genomic DNA. The study's processing was this. The number of nucleated cells in each sample was estimated by amplification of reference gene primers within the assay. To quantify the absolute abundance of each unique TCRbeta CDR3 rearrangement, sequence reads were collapsed and filtered. For each sample, productive Simpson clonality was calculated by taking the square root of Simpson's diversity index across productive rearrangements. As stored in TCRdb, this immuneACCESS dataset retains in-frame rearrangements with V and J assigned. A fraction of the clones does not appear; measured against another copy, unresolved V genes explain less than half of the discrepancy, and the remainder lacks a known reason. The V and J calls and the clone size are those of that table, but D and trimming were determined from the DNA. The sample has roughly 230,000 clones on record, 70% to 90% of them singletons. Jointly, the top ten make up approximately 5.1% of the sample.

One collaborating source in Seattle enrolled patients while the patients were actively infected and followed the patients over time throughout the course of disease. Each collaborating institution followed its own protocols to collect whole blood in K2EDTA tubes. For TCRbeta analysis, collaborators shipped samples as frozen whole blood, isolated PBMCs, or DNA extracted from either of those sample types. Counted from cysteine to phenylalanine, this CDR3 has 14 amino acids. Solely the CDR3 DNA is kept, with 42 bases framed from the first base. The germline V gene specifies SGHAT as CDR1 and FQNNGV as CDR2. V gives up 0 bases and J gives up 7 bases, and the segment between their germline ends measures 13 bases. A note on this clone: Its antigen is still unknown. No base quality information exists; no much larger clone differs at one position.

Source material: peripheral blood. The rearrangement joined TRBV11-2 to TRBJ2-7; TRBD2 is a possible D gene, resting on 6 matching bases. This sequence was found in a man aged 45-60 years with COVID-19, enrolled during active disease. The nucleotide sequence is TGTGCCAGCAGCTTAGATCTCACTAGCTGGGAGCAGTACTTC. This codes for CASSLDLTSWEQYF.